This entry describes one T cell receptor beta chain. Its antigen is unidentified. The data derive from a study of T cell responses to AZD1222 COVID-19 vaccine. Overall study findings and caveats: Unmutated variant regions are reportedly the target of nearly half of TCRs that are spike-specific. Donors were mostly white British, more females; clonal diversity possibly underestimated. Spike was spanned by vaccine-associated CD4 TCRs, with dominance at 160-218 and 743-854.

This CDR3 has 14 amino acids. Trimming removed 4 bases from V and 2 bases from J; junction bases left unmatched: 4. Germline V gene lookup returns CDR1 LGHNA and CDR2 YNFKEQ. Clones were read by immunoSEQ multiplex PCR, and TCRdb kept only the in-frame ones, dropping some. The sample comprises 95,000 to 150,000 clones, about 90% of which are singletons, and 5.4% rests with the top ten. The V gene is TRBV4-2, the J gene TRBJ2-7; TRBD1 matches 8 bases. This sample comprised peripheral blood, obtained on day 0 of AZD1222 vaccination. This clonotype was obtained from an adult in good health. The CDR3 loop is CASSLGTGTYEQYF. CDR3 bases: TGTGCCAGCAGCCTCGGGACAGGCACCTACGAGCAGTACTTC.